The 18 T cell receptor beta chains reported below all come from one sample, sequenced in a study of response to subunit inactivated influenza vaccine. TCRdb redid the calling of the RT-PCR reads with MiXCR, one entry per CDR3 protein. This table holds 600,000 to 850,000 distinct CDR3 sequences, roughly 15% found once. This specimen was PBMCs from blood, taken approximately 15 days before vaccination. These TCRs come from a man aged 50-60 years who received an inactivated influenza vaccine.

This clonotype has a handful of counts. The V and J genes are TRBV20-1 and TRBJ2-7; TRBD1 agrees at 8 bases. Germline trimming cut 0 bases from V and 5 bases from J; bases unmatched to any gene: 6. CDR1 and CDR2 from the germline V gene are DFQATT and SNEGSKA (reference sequence). The CDR3 extends over 14 amino acids. The CDR3 loop is CSARDGQGANEQYF. The CDR3 region has the DNA TGCAGTGCTAGAGATGGTCAGGGGGCTAACGAGCAGTACTTC.

The chain combines TRBV6-1 with TRBJ2-1; TRBD2 matches 15 bases. The CDR3 length is 14 residues. After removal of 10 bases from V and 8 bases from J, the junction contained 6 bases not matched to a gene. Germline V CDR1 and CDR2: MNHNS, SASEGT. The CDR3 reads CATRTSGGADEQFF. The CDR3 nucleotides are TGTGCCACTAGGACTAGCGGGGGGGCAGATGAGCAGTTCTTC.

Only a few counts were recorded for this clonotype. The chain's CDR3 is CASSPGRREDGYTF. DNA for the CDR3: TGTGCCAGCTCACCGGGTCGGCGGGAGGATGGCTACACCTTC. The rearrangement uses TRBV18 and TRBJ1-2, with no clear D. The CDR3 runs to 14 residues. CDR1 and CDR2 from the germline V gene are KGHSH and LQKENI. V gave up 3 bases and J gave up 6 bases, with 14 bases separating them.

The chain joins TRBV7-2 to TRBJ1-4; 8 bases are shared with TRBD1. V dropped 5 bases and J dropped 7; count of bases not matched to a gene: 9. The CDR3 is made up of 15 amino acids. The V gene's germline CDR1 is SGHTA and CDR2 FQGNSA. The CDR3 sequence: CASSGDRGRREKLFF. The CDR3 DNA sequence: TGTGCCAGCAGCGGAGACAGGGGTAGACGTGAAAAACTGTTTTTT. The entire variable domain, with the rest obtained from reference TRBV7-2 and TRBJ1-4, is as follows: GAGVSQSPSNKVTEKGKDVELRCDPISGHTALYWYRQSLGQGLEFLIYFQGNSAPDKSGLPSDRFSAERTGGSVSTLTIQRTQQEDSAVYLCASSGDRGRREKLFFGSGTQLSVL.

This clonotype was observed a few times. This chain uses TRBV11-2 with TRBJ1-5; no firm D call. V was shortened by 3 bases and J by 4 bases, with 13 bases between the two germline ends. The germline gives CDR1 SGHAT, CDR2 FQNNGV. CDR3 size: 15 residues. The CDR3 DNA follows: TGTGCCAGCAGCTTGGATCTTATCGGGAATCAGCCCCAGCATTTT. Protein product: CASSLDLIGNQPQHF.

This clonotype was observed a few times. The chain links TRBV9 to TRBJ2-2; TRBD1 matches at 10 bases. The CDR3 sequence is 15 residues long. With V trimmed by 0 bases and J by 6 bases, 2 bases remained unmatched. The germline gives CDR1 SGDLS, CDR2 YYNGEE. The chain's CDR3 is CASSVETGGAGELFF. DNA of the CDR3: TGTGCCAGCAGCGTAGAGACAGGGGGCGCCGGGGAGCTGTTTTTT.

This clonotype has only a few counts. The rearrangement joins TRBV4-1 to TRBJ2-7; 15 nucleotides agree with TRBD2. CDR3 length: 19 residues. V shed 1 base, J shed 2 bases, and the junction held 9 bases outside the gene matches. CDR1 and CDR2 (germline): MGHRA, YSYEKL. CDR3 DNA sequence: TGCGCCAGCAGCCAAGCCAAAGCCGGACTAGCGGGGGGGGCCTACGAGCAGTACTTC. Protein product: CASSQAKAGLAGGAYEQYF.

V gene TRBV11-2 combines with J gene TRBJ2-3, with D possibly TRBD2 on 6 matching bases. The germline CDR1 and CDR2 sequences are SGHAT and FQNNGV. Trimming removed 7 bases from V and 2 bases from J, with 16 bases in between. This CDR3 comprises 15 residues. The CDR3: CASTRRVAHTDTQYF. For the CDR3, the DNA is TGTGCCAGCACAAGGAGGGTAGCCCACACAGATACGCAGTATTTT. Using reference TRBV11-2 and TRBJ2-3 for the parts outside the CDR3, the full variable domain is EAGVAQSPRYKIIEKRQSVAFWCNPISGHATLYWYQQILGQGPKLLIQFQNNGVVDDSQLPKDRFSAERLKGVDSTLKIQPAKLEDSAVYLCASTRRVAHTDTQYFGPGTRLTVL.

The chain is built from TRBV11-2 and TRBJ2-1; 13 bases are a match to TRBD2. The CDR3 has 13 amino acids. Germline assignment: CDR1 SGHAT and CDR2 FQNNGV. Unmatched junction bases numbered 5, after V lost 4 bases and J lost 14 bases. Here the CDR3 DNA reads TGTGCCAGCAGCTCCGGGACTAGCGGGGCTAAGTTCTTC. Translation: CASSSGTSGAKFF. Looking up the rest from reference TRBV11-2 and TRBJ2-1 gives the full variable domain: EAGVAQSPRYKIIEKRQSVAFWCNPISGHATLYWYQQILGQGPKLLIQFQNNGVVDDSQLPKDRFSAERLKGVDSTLKIQPAKLEDSAVYLCASSSGTSGAKFFGPGTRLTVL.

This chain uses TRBV10-2 with TRBJ1-1; D gene unclear. The germline gives CDR1 WSHSY, CDR2 SAAADI. Trimming stripped 3 bases from V and 0 bases from J, with 5 bases between. This CDR3 comprises 13 residues. The CDR3 region is CASSEPLNTEAFF. The CDR3 DNA is TGCGCCAGCAGTGAACCCTTGAACACTGAAGCTTTCTTT.

This clonotype turned up a few times. V and J are TRBV5-1 and TRBJ1-4, with D possibly being TRBD1 (5 bases). There are 17 residues in the CDR3. V lost 0 bases and J 2 bases, leaving 14 bases between the germline ends. Per the germline V gene, CDR1 is SGHRS and CDR2 is YFSETQ. The CDR3 region is CASSLGGARGTNEKLFF. The CDR3 coding sequence is TGCGCCAGCAGCTTGGGTGGGGCCCGGGGCACTAATGAAAAACTGTTTTTT.

This clonotype was picked up a small number of times. This chain connects TRBV6-5 to TRBJ1-6, with D perhaps TRBD1 (5 bases). The CDR3 totals 17 residues. Trimming left V 0 bases short and J 2 bases short, with 11 bases between. Germline V lookup: CDR1 MNHEY, CDR2 SVGAGI. This CDR3 is CASSYSTGGAYNSPLHF. The CDR3 coding sequence is TGTGCCAGCAGTTACTCGACGGGGGGGGCCTATAATTCACCCCTCCACTTT.

In this sample, this clonotype turned up a few times. V gene TRBV7-9 combines with J gene TRBJ2-2, with TRBD1 matching 8 bases. The length of the CDR3 is 16 residues. Germline CDR1 reads SEHNR; CDR2 reads FQNEAQ (reference sequence). The ends lost 5 bases at V and 0 bases at J; junction bases unmatched: 5. The CDR3 region is CASSPSGGANTGELFF. CDR3 DNA: TGTGCCAGCAGCCCATCAGGGGGCGCGAACACCGGGGAGCTGTTTTTT.

The J gene is TRBJ2-1, the V gene TRBV9; 8 bases are a match to TRBD2. The V gene end was trimmed by 7 bases and the J gene end by 8 bases; junction bases not matched to a gene: 5. CDR3 size: 12 residues. Germline V gives CDR1 SGDLS, CDR2 YYNGEE. In nucleotides, the CDR3 is TGTGCCAGCGAGCGGGAGTCGGATGAGCAGTTCTTC. Translating it yields CASERESDEQFF.

This chain joins TRBV6-1 and TRBJ1-5, with a tentative D call TRBD1 (5 bases). Germline values: CDR1 MNHNS, CDR2 SASEGT. The V end was cut by 5 bases, the J end by 0 bases, with 11 bases between. This CDR3 spans 15 amino acids. This CDR3 is CASSQVGGSNQPQHF. The CDR3 region has the DNA TGTGCCAGCAGTCAGGTGGGGGGTAGCAATCAGCCCCAGCATTTT.

This clonotype was counted a few times. The genes are TRBV29-1 and TRBJ1-2, with a weak D call TRBD1 (5 bases). This CDR3 region has 14 residues. Trimming stripped 2 bases from V and 4 bases from J, with 14 bases between. CDR1 and CDR2 from the germline V gene are SQVTM and ANQGSEA. CDR3 nucleotides: TGCAGCGTTGAAATCACGAGGGGAACCTATGGCTACACCTTC. It translates to CSVEITRGTYGYTF.

This clonotype has only a few counts. The CDR3 DNA reads as TGCGCCAGCAGTGAGTCGGGGGGGGGCCAGTTCTTC. Residues: CASSESGGGQFF. The chain is built from TRBV10-2 and TRBJ2-1; D perhaps matches TRBD2 (7 bases). The V end was cut by 0 bases, the J end by 13 bases, with 10 bases between. The V gene's germline CDR1 is WSHSY and CDR2 SAAADI. The CDR3 consists of 12 residues.

This clonotype was counted between two and nine times. The chain is built from TRBV5-1 and TRBJ2-1; D is ambiguous. Trimming took 2 bases from V and 2 from J, leaving 14 bases between them. Germline V gene data show CDR1 as SGHRS and CDR2 as YFSETQ. The CDR3 extends over 16 amino acids. CDR3 region: CASSLGAREPYNEQFF. CDR3 coding DNA: TGCGCCAGCAGCTTAGGAGCGCGAGAGCCCTACAATGAGCAGTTCTTC.